These T cell receptor beta chains were read from a single sample in a study of CD8+CD57+ T cells in acquired aplastic anemia. In TCRdb, the reads were re-called with MiXCR into one record per CDR3 protein. The table has about half a million distinct CDR3 sequences, about a third seen once; the top ten hold less than 1%. Material for sequencing was sorted CD4+, CD8+, or CD8+CD57+ T cells (not recorded which) from PBMCs. The receptor source for this set is a human donor with aplastic anemia. The CDR3 runs from the conserved cysteine through the conserved F or W. Each record gives: D gene, J gene, clone size, V gene, CDR3 DNA, CDR3 protein. D genes are given only for firm matches. Size is omitted from some rows. Given values are once, few, many or a class for expanded clones.

NA,TRBJ1-2,few,TRBV7-2,TGTGCCAGCAGCTTAGCGCTCCGGGGAGGGGGGCTTGGCTACACCTTC,CASSLALRGGGLGYTF
TRBD2,TRBJ2-3,many,TRBV2,TGTGCCAGCAGCGGACTAGCGGGAGGGATTGGCACAGATACGCAGTATTTT,CASSGLAGGIGTDTQYF
NA,TRBJ1-1,NA,TRBV18,TGTGCCAGCTCACCGACCAGATGGGACACTGAAGCTTTCTTT,CASSPTRWDTEAFF
NA,TRBJ2-3,few,TRBV19,TGTGCCAGTAGTGAGGTGAACACAGATACGCAGTATTTT,CASSEVNTDTQYF
NA,TRBJ2-3,NA,TRBV9,TGTGCTTACGAGACACGGGCCTCTTTCGTCGATACGCAGTATTTT,CAYETRASFVDTQYF
TRBD1,TRBJ1-6,NA,TRBV24-1,TGTGCCACCAGTCACTGGGACAGGGTCAATTCACCCCTCCACTTT,CATSHWDRVNSPLHF
TRBD1,TRBJ1-6,many,TRBV19,TGTGCCAGTATCTCCAGGGGGGACGGTTCACCCCTCCACTTT,CASISRGDGSPLHF
TRBD2,TRBJ2-7,once,TRBV7-3,TGTGCCAGCAGCCTCCGTCCGGGACTAGTCTACGAGCAGTACTTC,CASSLRPGLVYEQYF
NA,TRBJ1-1,NA,TRBV4-3,TGCGCCAGCAGCCAAGACCCCATAGCGAACACTGAAGCTTTCTTT,CASSQDPIANTEAFF
NA,TRBJ2-2,few,TRBV2,TGTGCCAGCAGTGTCCGGCAGGGAGCATCCGGGGAGCTGTTTTTT,CASSVRQGASGELFF
NA,TRBJ1-1,NA,TRBV3-1,TGTGCCAGCAGCCAAGGGACAGCGAAGAACACTGAAGCTTTCTTT,CASSQGTAKNTEAFF
NA,TRBJ1-1,many,TRBV2,TGTGCCAGCAGTGAAGGTTATAGGAACACTGAAGCTTTCTTT,CASSEGYRNTEAFF
NA,TRBJ1-3,NA,TRBV7-6,TGTGCCAGCAGCTTAGCCGAGGGGGGTTCGGGAAACACCATATATTTT,CASSLAEGGSGNTIYF
NA,TRBJ1-6,many,TRBV11-2,TGTGCCAGCAGCGTCCAGGGAGGCGCGAATAATTCACCCCTCCACTTT,CASSVQGGANNSPLHF
NA,TRBJ2-1,few,TRBV20-1,TGCAGTGCTAGTAGACAGGTCTCGAATGAGCAGTTCTTC,CSASRQVSNEQFF
NA,TRBJ2-3,few,TRBV2,TGTGCCAGCAGTCCGAAACTAGGGAGCACAGATACGCAGTATTTT,CASSPKLGSTDTQYF
TRBD1,TRBJ1-6,many,TRBV9,TGTGCCAGCAGGGCGGGGGGACAGAAAAATTCACCCCTCCACTTT,CASRAGGQKNSPLHF
TRBD2,TRBJ2-7,NA,TRBV3-1,TGTGCCAGCAGCCAAGACTCTAGCGGGGTCTCTTACGAGCAGTACTTC,CASSQDSSGVSYEQYF
TRBD2,TRBJ2-3,many,TRBV15,TGTGCCACCAGCAGTCTAGCGGGAACAGATACGCAGTATTTT,CATSSLAGTDTQYF
TRBD1,TRBJ1-2,many,TRBV7-9,TGTGCCAGCAGCTTGCGTCCCGGGACAGGGAACTATGGCTACACCTTC,CASSLRPGTGNYGYTF
TRBD1,TRBJ1-6,NA,TRBV25-1,TGTGCCAGCAGTCAGACCGGGACAGGGGGCAATTCACCCCTCCACTTT,CASSQTGTGGNSPLHF
NA,TRBJ2-7,many,TRBV20-1,TGCAGTGCTAACCCTGGAAAGGCCACCTACGAGCAGTACTTC,CSANPGKATYEQYF
TRBD1,TRBJ1-6,NA,TRBV11-1,TGTGCCAGCAGCCTATCTGGACAGGGAAGTAATTCACCCCTCCACTTT,CASSLSGQGSNSPLHF
NA,TRBJ1-2,NA,TRBV13,TGTGCCAGCAGCGCCGAAAGTCCTATGACCACGATCGACTATGGCTACACCTTC,CASSAESPMTTIDYGYTF
NA,TRBJ1-2,NA,TRBV4-1,TGCGCCAGCAGCCAAGGAGACTATCGTGGCTACACCTTC,CASSQGDYRGYTF
NA,TRBJ1-3,NA,TRBV9,TGTGCCAGCAGCGTAGGTGGGAACACCTTATATTTT,CASSVGGNTLYF
TRBD1,TRBJ1-2,few,TRBV6-2/TRBV6-3,TGTGCCAGCAGTCAAACCGGGACAGGGTTAAACTATGGCTACACCTTC,CASSQTGTGLNYGYTF
NA,TRBJ1-2,NA,TRBV14,TGTGCCAGCAGCCAAGTTCCAGGAACCTATGGCTACACCTTC,CASSQVPGTYGYTF
NA,TRBJ1-1,many,TRBV25-1,TGTGCCAGCAGCATAACAGGGCTTGCTGAAGCTTTCTTT,CASSITGLAEAFF
TRBD1,TRBJ1-2,many,TRBV5-1,TGCGCCAGCAGCTCGCTACCGGGACAGGGAAGATCGTGCACCTTC,CASSSLPGQGRSCTF
TRBD1,TRBJ1-2,many,TRBV12-3/TRBV12-4,TGTGCCAGCAGCACCACCGGGACAGGGAACTATGGCTACACCTTC,CASSTTGTGNYGYTF
NA,TRBJ1-5,NA,TRBV19,TGTGCCAGTAGTACGGGCGCAGAGCAGCCCCAGCATTTT,CASSTGAEQPQHF
NA,TRBJ2-7,NA,TRBV7-8,TGTGCCAGCACCGCTGCAGGGGGGATCTCCGAGCAGTACTTC,CASTAAGGISEQYF
NA,TRBJ2-7,few,TRBV5-1,TGCGCCAGCAGCTTGGGCCACGGCTCCTACGAGCAGTACTTC,CASSLGHGSYEQYF
TRBD1,TRBJ2-7,NA,TRBV29-1,TGCAGCGTTGTAGGACAGGGCCACGAGCAGTACTTC,CSVVGQGHEQYF
NA,TRBJ2-5,NA,TRBV6-5,TGTGCCAGCAGTTACTCACGGCAAGAGACCCAGTACTTC,CASSYSRQETQYF
NA,TRBJ1-2,NA,TRBV6-1,TGTGCCAGCAGTCGTACAGGGTCAGGCGGCTGCACCTTC,CASSRTGSGGCTF
NA,TRBJ2-6,few,TRBV5-1,TGCGCCAGCAGCTTGGACGGGGCTGGGGCCAACGTCCTGACTTTC,CASSLDGAGANVLTF
TRBD1,TRBJ1-2,few,TRBV14,TGTGCCAGCAGCCAGACAGGGGAAGGACGCTATGGCTACACCTTC,CASSQTGEGRYGYTF
NA,TRBJ2-6,NA,TRBV2,TGTGCCAGCAGCCCTCGACAGGACTCTGGGGCCAACGTCCTGACTTTC,CASSPRQDSGANVLTF
NA,TRBJ1-5,NA,TRBV5-5,TGTGCCAGCAGAAAGGCCGGTTACAATCAGCCCCAGCATTTT,CASRKAGYNQPQHF
NA,TRBJ2-7,many,TRBV7-2,TGTGCCAGCAGCTCGATAACCTACGAGCAGTACTTC,CASSSITYEQYF
NA,TRBJ1-5,NA,TRBV4-1,TGCGCCAGCAGCCAAGCACTGCGCGCGGGCAGCAATCAGCCCCAGCATTTT,CASSQALRAGSNQPQHF
NA,TRBJ2-7,NA,TRBV4-3,TGCGCCAGCAGCCAAGTAAAGGATTTTCGCGACGAGCAGTACTTC,CASSQVKDFRDEQYF
NA,TRBJ2-5,many,TRBV19,TGTGCCAGTAGTACCCCGGGACGTAGGGGAGAGACCCAGTACTTC,CASSTPGRRGETQYF
NA,TRBJ1-6,many,TRBV7-9,TGTGCCAGCAGCCGACCAGGGAGGAATTCACCCCTCCACTTT,CASSRPGRNSPLHF